This record covers a single T cell receptor (beta chain). Its antigen is currently unknown. Per the germline V gene, CDR1 is LNHDA and CDR2 is SQIVND (reference sequence). CDR3 length: 11 amino acids. Trimming stripped 5 bases from V and 8 bases from J, with 6 bases between. The data were obtained in a study of T cell responses to AZD1222 COVID-19 vaccine. General study results and limits: White British people made up most donors, females outnumbered males, and clonal diversity was possibly underestimated. Repertoires were collected only later (after the peak T cell response had occurred). Receipt of two AZD1222 doses was followed by a rise in Spike-specific TCR breadth and depth.

Pooling was applied to second doses at about 4 or about 12 weeks. The table came from immunoSEQ multiplex PCR; TCRdb's copy has only in-frame clones and leaves some out. The sample carries 70,000 to 85,000 clones, roughly four fifths recorded once. The receptor was isolated from an adult who received the AZD1222 COVID-19 vaccine. Sequences were derived from peripheral blood, sampled 28 days after the second AZD1222 dose. The chain has TRBV19 and TRBJ2-2; D is ambiguous. CDR3 bases: TGTGCCAGTAGTCTACGTGGGGAGCTGTTTTTT. This encodes CASSLRGELFF. Combining the CDR3 with reference TRBV19 and TRBJ2-2 gives the whole variable domain DGGITQSPKYLFRKEGQNVTLSCEQNLNHDAMYWYRQDPGQGLRLIYYSQIVNDFQKGDIAEGYSVSREKKESFPLTVTSAQKNPTAFYLCASSLRGELFFGEGSRLTVL.